This T cell receptor (beta chain) was documented in a study of cytomegalovirus exposure and HLA in healthy donors (dated by TCRdb to the late 2010s). A note on the overall study: An earlier analysis of about 530 of the donors reported approximately 260 Gb of sequence data and 90 million to 120 million unique TCR beta sequences obtained from roughly 170 million T cells. In addition to the first cohort of approximately 670 subjects, a separate validation cohort of approximately 120 different subjects was used. Across some 400 genotyped donors of the cohort, an average of approximately 220,000 unique TCR beta nucleotide sequences per donor were sequenced, and around 20% of those sequences were non-productive. Donor age, sex, ethnicity and CMV serostatus were compiled together with the repertoire data. Because of strong linkage in the cohort, four or five DR-DQ haplotypes were treated as single units for association and clustering. The aim of the study was to test whether cataloging public T cell receptors could identify signatures of past pathogen exposure. Every discovery cohort repertoire had been produced on one sequencing platform. Class I and class II HLA loci were covered by the typing at four-digit resolution. The number of typed donors differed by locus: about 620-640 for A, B, C, DRB1 and DQB1; approximately 540 for DQA1; 600 to 610 for DPA1; and some 450 for DPB1. To decide whether each TCR beta V gene segment behaved as functional or pseudogenic, an earlier analysis of nearly 600 of the donors relied on high-throughput TCR beta sequencing. In a later analysis, previously published TCR beta repertoires from about 670 donors were re-analyzed and high-resolution HLA genotyping was added so that TCR occurrence patterns could be studied. Of the 300 to 450 genotyped donors, 81% were placed in the genetic ancestry cluster associated with self-reported Caucasian donors. Rather than drawing on any new phenotypic data, the later analysis identified candidate immune exposures from TCR beta sequences and the way those sequences occurred across donors. A later genetic analysis took genome-wide SNP genotypes for about 55% of the roughly 700 donors and used that subset as a discovery cohort. The study used immunosequencing to profile the T cell repertoires of about 670 subjects and linked those repertoires to cytomegalovirus serostatus. About 310 gigabases of sequencing data and 70 million to 85 million unique TCR sequences were included in an early release covering about 620 HLA-typed donors. To predict cytomegalovirus infection status, the study combined high-throughput TCR immunosequencing, statistical association of individual TCRs with disease status, and machine learning. General findings and caveats noted by the study authors: Several of the top co-occurrence clusters appeared to be linked to parvovirus B19, influenza, CMV and Epstein-Barr virus, according to a later analysis. Correlated functional status among segregating V segments might be attributable to linkage disequilibrium, but an unknown experimental factor could not be ruled out. Across donors, most TCR sequences were observed very rarely, whereas some public TCRs were present in many individuals. A later genetic analysis associated a missense DCLRE1C variant with V-gene and J-gene trimming of TCR beta chains, and an independent cohort replicated the association. The sequencing pipeline was judged likely to have produced a cluster of highly shared sequence variants as a technical artifact. A later analysis found that TCR association rates varied across HLA loci, with DRB1 alleles showing the most associated TCRs and HLA-C alleles the fewest. In vitro tests confirmed that a few of the cytomegalovirus-associated TCR beta chains recognize cytomegalovirus antigens. In both the original and validation cohorts, the classifier was reported to diagnose cytomegalovirus status with high specificity and sensitivity. A further reported finding was that TCR beta sequences accurately predicted the HLA-A and HLA-B alleles for most subjects in the first cohort. The study gave a list of 150 to 200 TCR beta chains associated with cytomegalovirus. Specific HLA alleles were associated with 15,000 to 20,000 TCR beta sequences at a false discovery rate of 0.05 in a later analysis. In a later genetic analysis, fewer N-insertions in productive TCRs were reported among donors in an Asian-associated ancestry cluster than the roughly 700-donor mean. Compared with equally common non-associated chains, HLA-associated TCR beta chains in a later analysis were more clonally expanded and had lower generation probabilities. Most CMV-associated TCR beta chains appeared to be HLA-restricted in a later analysis, and the HLA associations seemed to be driven largely by CMV exposure. CMV serostatus was the only immune exposure information available for the cohort. The earlier analysis of approximately 560 of the donors excluded 15 to 20 rarely observed V segments, including chromosome 9 orphons, because counts were too low. HLA typing was unavailable for some donors at each locus, so association tests used only the typed subset. Broadly in line with IMGT annotations, most TCR beta V segments showed up in productive rearrangements about 87% or about 30% of the time in an earlier analysis of some 590 of the donors. Roughly uniform sequencing depth across donors was assumed in presence/absence analyses, although this assumption may not hold. It was suggested by the authors that the approach could potentially be generalized to other disease states and immunological phenotypes. The cohort was sequenced for TCR beta chains only, and without alpha or paired-chain data the features that could be detected were limited. Assigning TCR associations to individual alleles was difficult when HLA alleles, especially DR and DQ, strongly co-occurred.

The cohort was made up of approximately 670 healthy bone marrow donors. At the time of sampling, every cohort member was nominally healthy, though immune exposures that went unrecorded were likely present. The donor tested CMV seronegative, placing the donor among the 352 seronegative members of the cohort. Every donor gave a peripheral blood sample, and the peripheral blood mononuclear cells from that sample were used for TCR beta sequencing. The Qiagen DNeasy Blood Extraction Kit was used to extract genomic DNA from the blood cell samples. Worth noting for this clone: The antigen it recognizes is unknown. Within one base of it there is no much larger clone, and no base qualities were kept.

The library was produced with the immunoSEQ multiplex PCR assay. A mixture of 60 forward primers for TCR Vbeta segments and 13 reverse primers for TCR Jbeta segments was used in the multiplex PCR. The CDR3 region of rearranged TCR beta genes was amplified from genomic DNA by a multiplex PCR assay. Amplified TCR beta libraries were sequenced as 87-base-pair reads on the Illumina HiSeq System. As for how the authors treated the data: A later analysis counted 75 million to 100 million unique TCR beta chains across the 550 to 700 repertoires, and around 9.9 million of these chains were shared by at least two donors. To remove PCR and sequencing errors, raw reads were error-corrected and collapsed into unique sequences using a nearest-neighbor algorithm that merged closely related sequences. Alignment of CDR3 sequences to IMGT reference sequences was used to assign V, D and J gene segments. Each retained sequence needed at least a six-nucleotide match to both a V gene segment and a J gene segment. Rearrangements were classified as productive when the CDR3 lacked stop codons and remained in frame with V and J, and all other rearrangements were classified as non-productive. Following IMGT convention, CDR3 was defined as the stretch from the second conserved V-encoded cysteine to the conserved J-encoded phenylalanine. The earlier analysis of a few hundred of the donors excluded sequences that lacked an unambiguous match to a single V gene segment. An earlier analysis of 587 of the donors called V segments functional above 56.7% productive rearrangements and segregating when the between-donor standard deviation exceeded 5%. To diagnose cytomegalovirus status from the catalog of TCR beta chain sequences, a statistical classification framework was built. A later analysis assigned V and J genes by comparing TCR nucleotide sequences with IMGT/GENE-DB human TR gene sequences. In a later analysis, CDR3 sequences and most-parsimonious VDJ recombination scenarios were assigned using the TCRdist pipeline. In a later analysis, each TCR beta chain was defined by its CDR3 amino acid sequence together with its V-gene family, and reads lacking a unique V-gene family were excluded. A later analysis removed 550 to 700 highly shared, low-generation-probability nucleotide sequences to deal with suspected cross-contamination and a sequencing artifact. For each public chain, a later analysis derived a clonal expansion index from normalized ranks of inferred template counts within each repertoire. Generation probabilities in a later analysis came from a VDJ recombination model fitted to out-of-frame rearrangements, and those results were checked against IGoR. In a later analysis, TCR-TCR, TCR-HLA and TCR-CMV co-occurrence was scored with hypergeometric tests, and a repertoire-size bias correction was applied to TCR pairs. To estimate false discovery rates, a later analysis permuted the HLA or CMV assignments 20 times. In a later analysis, co-occurring TCRs were grouped using DBSCAN, with TCRdist sequence similarity added in when clustering inside HLA-allele-positive subsets. Repertoires with fewer than 30,000 or more than 120,000 public chains, plus five repertoires with anomalous nucleotide sharing, were excluded from co-occurrence clustering. TCRdb's version of the immuneACCESS table is confined to in-frame rearrangements and falls short of the full clone set. An unresolved V gene accounts for under half of the shortfall where checked; the remainder is of unknown origin. The V and J calls and the clone size are those of that table, but D and trimming were determined from the DNA. Present in this sample are 200,000 or so clones, about 81% of which were seen just once. The top ten hold about 2.6% of the sample.

The clonotype comes from a middle-aged woman in good health and CMV-seronegative. The sample comprised PBMCs.

DNA sequence: TGTGCCTGGAGTTCAACCACACGGGGGGGTTACTACGAGCAGTACTTC. Translation gives CAWSSTTRGGYYEQYF. The V gene is TRBV30 and the J gene is TRBJ2-7, and 8 bases in between align with TRBD2. The CDR3 sequence holds 16 residues, the cysteine and phenylalanine included. The entry retains the CDR3 DNA only, 48 bases that are in frame from base 1. Trimming leaves V shorter by 2 bases and J shorter by 3 bases, with the junction holding 12 bases beyond the gene matches. For CDR1 and CDR2, the germline V gene (reference sequence) lists GTSNPN and SVGIG.